Below, 29 T cell receptor beta chains from the same sample are listed, as sequenced in a study of a mutant IDH1 vaccine in newly diagnosed glioma. Clones were read by immunoSEQ multiplex PCR, and TCRdb kept only the in-frame ones, dropping some. Seen here are 30,000 to 40,000 clones, 80% to 95% observed once, and the top ten hold about a sixth. This sample's time point: baseline, week 1 (first vaccination visit). As to treatment: pre-vaccination baseline after standard-of-care therapy. Here the sequenced sample was PBMCs, taken from a glioma patient treated with radiotherapy, temozolomide or both. These receptors all stem from a young man with glioma.

The rearrangement joins TRBV4-3 to TRBJ2-7; the match to TRBD2 covers 9 bases. The trim removed 1 base at V and 7 bases at J, leaving 8 bases unmatched. Germline V CDR1 and CDR2: LGHNA, YSLEER. The CDR3 is 15 residues long. CDR3 coding DNA: TGCGCCAGCAGCCAAGTTGCTAGCGGGAAGGTTGAGCAGTACTTC. This encodes CASSQVASGKVEQYF.

The chain carries TRBV7-9 and TRBJ1-1; 10 bases are shared with TRBD1. CDR1 is SEHNR, CDR2 FQNEAQ, per germline (reference sequence). The CDR3 runs to 17 residues. Trimming removed 6 bases from V and 3 bases from J; junction bases left unmatched: 13. CDR3 DNA sequence: TGTGCCAGCAGGACCGGGACAGGGGCCCCGGGTGACACTGAAGCTTTCTTT. It is translated as CASRTGTGAPGDTEAFF.

This chain links TRBV2 with TRBJ1-2, with 7 bases matching TRBD1. The CDR3 is 13 residues long. Germline lookup yields CDR1 SNHLY and CDR2 FYNNEI. Trimming cost V 4 bases and J 7 bases; bases outside gene matches: 6. DNA for the CDR3: TGTGCCAGCAGTGGACAGGGATGGGGTGGCTACACCTTC. The encoded protein is CASSGQGWGGYTF.

This chain connects TRBV2 to TRBJ1-2; perhaps TRBD1 as D (5 bases). The CDR3 is 13 residues long. From germline, CDR1 is SNHLY and CDR2 FYNNEI. V lost 5 bases to trimming and J lost 6 bases, with 13 bases between them. The CDR3 is CASSWSTADGYTF. In DNA, the CDR3 is TGTGCCAGCAGTTGGTCGACAGCAGATGGCTACACCTTC.

The V and J genes are TRBV2 and TRBJ1-1; D not resolved. V was shortened by 11 bases and J by 2 bases, with 15 bases between the two germline ends. CDR1 is SNHLY and CDR2 is FYNNEI in the germline V gene. The CDR3 runs to 13 residues. The CDR3 region has the DNA TGTGCCCTACGAGAGGGCAGCAACACTGAAGCTTTCTTT. Encoded protein: CALREGSNTEAFF. The full variable domain, with the rest looked up from reference TRBV2 and TRBJ1-1, is EPEVTQTPSHQVTQMGQEVILRCVPISNHLYFYWYRQILGQKVEFLVSFYNNEISEKSEIFDDQFSVERPDGSNFTLKIRSTKLEDSAMYFCALREGSNTEAFFGQGTRLTVV.

This chain links TRBV6-5 with TRBJ2-1, with 9 nucleotides matching TRBD2. This CDR3 is built from 14 residues. Germline assignment: CDR1 MNHEY and CDR2 SVGAGI. Trimming removed 4 bases from V and 15 bases from J; junction bases left unmatched: 13. The CDR3 here is CASSSQGGGRATFF. The CDR3 nucleotides are TGTGCCAGCAGTTCCCAGGGGGGCGGGAGGGCAACGTTCTTC.

V usage is TRBV5-1 and J usage is TRBJ2-7, with 7 bases fitting TRBD1. V gave up 4 bases and J gave up 0 bases; unmatched junction bases: 7. Germline V gives CDR1 SGHRS, CDR2 YFSETQ. This CDR3 has 15 residues. The CDR3 sequence is CASSDTGTDSYEQYF. CDR3 sequence (DNA): TGCGCCAGCAGCGACACCGGGACAGACTCCTACGAGCAGTACTTC.

CDR3 coding DNA: TGTGCCAGCAGCTTACGCTGGGTCAGCAATCAGCCCCAGCATTTT. This sequence encodes CASSLRWVSNQPQHF. This rearrangement joins TRBV7-3 to TRBJ1-5, with D unresolved. V lost 2 bases and J 1 base, leaving 9 bases between the germline ends. CDR1 and CDR2 from the germline V gene are SGHTA and FQGTGA. The CDR3 extends over 15 amino acids.

CDR3 nucleotides: TGTGCCAGCAGCTTGGGGACCGTCGCCTACGAGCAGTACTTC. As protein: CASSLGTVAYEQYF. The gene calls are TRBV11-2 and TRBJ2-7; D tentatively reads TRBD1 or TRBD2 (5 bases each). This CDR3 contains 14 residues. Germline CDR1 is SGHAT and CDR2 is FQNNGV. The V gene lost 3 bases and the J gene lost 2 bases, with 11 bases spanning the gap. Complete variable domain (other parts from reference TRBV11-2 and TRBJ2-7): EAGVAQSPRYKIIEKRQSVAFWCNPISGHATLYWYQQILGQGPKLLIQFQNNGVVDDSQLPKDRFSAERLKGVDSTLKIQPAKLEDSAVYLCASSLGTVAYEQYFGPGTRLTVT.

CDR3 amino acids: CASSLAAGRRNNEQFF. Written as DNA, the CDR3 is TGCGCCAGCAGCTTGGCCGCGGGCCGCCGAAACAATGAGCAGTTCTTC. The genes are TRBV5-1 and TRBJ2-1, with D perhaps TRBD2 (5 bases). Trimming took off 0 bases at V and 5 bases at J, with 15 bases between the two ends. CDR1 and CDR2 from the germline V gene are SGHRS and YFSETQ. This CDR3 is built from 16 residues.

This chain uses TRBV30 with TRBJ1-5, with D perhaps matching TRBD1 (6 bases). This CDR3 is 15 amino acids long. The germline V and J ends were trimmed by 2 bases and 6 bases, with 17 bases remaining between them. Germline lookup yields CDR1 GTSNPN and CDR2 SVGIG (reference sequence). For the CDR3, the DNA is TGTGCCTGGAGTAGAGGGGGGGGGATCGGTCAGCCCCAGCATTTT. It yields the protein CAWSRGGGIGQPQHF.

The J gene is TRBJ2-6, the V gene TRBV23-1; D is ambiguous. TRBV23-1 is an ORF, with its function uncertain. The V and J ends lost 9 bases and 1 base respectively, with 16 bases between them. CDR3 length equals 16 residues. The CDR3 is CARKTRPLSGANVLTF. In DNA, the CDR3 is TGCGCCAGAAAGACAAGGCCCCTTTCTGGGGCCAACGTCCTGACTTTC.

This chain joins TRBV30 and TRBJ1-1; possibly TRBD1 for D (5 bases). The CDR3 length is 13 residues. Trimming took off 3 bases at V and 5 bases at J, with 13 bases between the two ends. Germline V lookup: CDR1 GTSNPN, CDR2 SVGIG (reference sequence). CDR3 sequence reads: CAWSPGTITEAFF. In DNA, the CDR3 is TGTGCCTGGAGCCCTGGGACGATTACTGAAGCTTTCTTT. The full variable domain, completed using reference TRBV30 and TRBJ1-1, is SQTIHQWPATLVQPVGSPLSLECTVEGTSNPNLYWYRQAAGRGLQLLFYSVGIGQISSEVPQNLSASRPQDRQFILSSKKLLLSDSGFYLCAWSPGTITEAFFGQGTRLTVV.

The rearrangement uses TRBV7-8 and TRBJ2-5; D unresolved. Per germline, CDR1 SGHVS and CDR2 FQNEAQ. The CDR3 extends over 15 amino acids. Trimming pared 2 bases from V and 1 base from J, leaving 11 bases between. DNA for the CDR3: TGTGCCAGCAGCTTAATTCGAGTGTCCCAAGAGACCCAGTACTTC. As protein: CASSLIRVSQETQYF.

The CDR3 sequence is CASSYSASGSEAFF. For the CDR3, the DNA is TGTGCCAGCAGTTACTCTGCCTCCGGGAGTGAAGCTTTCTTT. V gene TRBV6-5 combines with J gene TRBJ1-1; the D is unclear. Germline assignment: CDR1 MNHEY and CDR2 SVGAGI. V was pared by 0 bases and J by 7 bases, with 12 bases between. The CDR3 covers 14 residues.

The V and J genes are TRBV25-1 and TRBJ1-6; the D gene is possibly TRBD1 (5 bases). The ends were cut back, 9 bases at V and 10 bases at J, with 22 bases in the middle. Germline values: CDR1 MGHDK, CDR2 SYGVNS. The CDR3 consists of 15 residues. The CDR3 sequence: CASQARDATWSPLHF. DNA of the CDR3: TGTGCCAGTCAAGCCAGGGACGCCACTTGGTCACCCCTCCACTTT. Full variable domain (rest looked up from reference TRBV25-1 and TRBJ1-6): EADIYQTPRYLVIGTGKKITLECSQTMGHDKMYWYQQDPGMELHLIHYSYGVNSTEKGDLSSESTVSRIRTEHFPLTLESARPSHTSQYLCASQARDATWSPLHFGNGTRLTVT.

The gene calls are TRBV28 and TRBJ2-7; D tentatively fits TRBD1 or TRBD2 (5 bases each). The germline V and J ends were trimmed by 6 bases and 6 bases, with 21 bases remaining between them. The CDR3 is made up of 15 amino acids. CDR1 MDHEN and CDR2 SYDVKM come from the germline V gene. CDR3 loop: CASSSSPGPRSEQYF. The CDR3 nucleotides are TGTGCCAGCAGCTCTTCTCCGGGACCTCGAAGCGAGCAGTACTTC.

V gene TRBV4-2 combines with J gene TRBJ2-7; D gene unclear. The CDR3 runs to 13 residues. CDR1 LGHNA and CDR2 YNFKEQ come from the germline V gene. Trimming pared 0 bases from V and 7 bases from J, leaving 10 bases between. CDR3 amino acids: CASSQDPAGEQYF. The CDR3 nucleotides are TGTGCCAGCAGCCAAGATCCCGCCGGGGAGCAGTACTTC.

This clone was counted only a few times. V and J are TRBV6-1 and TRBJ2-3, with 12 positions matching TRBD2. CDR1 is MNHNS, CDR2 SASEGT, per germline. Trimming cost V 2 bases and J 4 bases; bases outside gene matches: 1. The CDR3 totals 15 residues. This CDR3 reads CASSELAGGPDTQYF. CDR3 bases: TGTGCCAGCAGTGAACTAGCGGGAGGGCCAGATACGCAGTATTTT.

The chain employs TRBV14 and TRBJ2-1; D is possibly TRBD2 (7 bases). CDR3 length equals 18 residues. With 0 bases removed from V and 2 bases from J, the gap between germline ends came to 17 bases. Germline V gene data show CDR1 as SGHDN and CDR2 as FVKESK. In DNA form, the CDR3 reads TGTGCCAGCAGCCAAGATCGGGGGGCAGGCTGGACCTACAATGAGCAGTTCTTC. Its translation is CASSQDRGAGWTYNEQFF. Based on the CDR3 plus reference TRBV14 and TRBJ2-1, the full variable domain is EAGVTQFPSHSVIEKGQTVTLRCDPISGHDNLYWYRRVMGKEIKFLLHFVKESKQDESGMPNNRFLAERTGGTYSTLKVQPAELEDSGVYFCASSQDRGAGWTYNEQFFGPGTRLTVL.

The chain has TRBV29-1 and TRBJ1-2; D not resolved. The CDR3 consists of 12 residues. Germline loops: CDR1 SQVTM, CDR2 ANQGSEA. V was cut by 1 base and J by 4 bases, with 7 bases left in between. Written as DNA, the CDR3 is TGCAGCGTTGAAGTGGGCAGCTATGGCTACACCTTC. As protein: CSVEVGSYGYTF.

The chain combines TRBV4-3 with TRBJ1-1; 8 bases line up with TRBD1. From germline, CDR1 is LGHNA and CDR2 YSLEER. V gave up 1 base and J gave up 3 bases; unmatched junction bases: 4. CDR3 size: 15 residues. DNA of the CDR3: TGCGCCAGCAGCCAAGGGACAGGGCGGGACACTGAAGCTTTCTTT. Amino acids: CASSQGTGRDTEAFF.

V is TRBV7-9 and J is TRBJ1-4, with D possibly matching TRBD1 (6 bases). Germline CDR1 and CDR2: SEHNR and FQNEAQ (reference sequence). V was pared by 7 bases and J by 6 bases, with 15 bases between. The CDR3 runs 14 residues. CDR3 region: CASTEGGGDEKLFF. The CDR3 coding sequence is TGTGCCAGCACGGAGGGGGGCGGTGATGAAAAACTGTTTTTT.

The chain employs TRBV27 and TRBJ2-1; D is unclear. The V gene lost 2 bases and the J gene lost 9 bases, with 8 bases spanning the gap. Looked up from germline, CDR1 is MNHEY and CDR2 is SMNVEV (reference sequence). The CDR3 contains 12 residues. The CDR3 DNA is TGTGCCAGCAGTTTACAAGGGTTTGAGCAGTTCTTC. It is translated as CASSLQGFEQFF.

The chain has TRBV21-1 and TRBJ1-1; the table's D call TRBD1 went unverified against the DNA. TRBV21-1 is described as a pseudogene. The CDR3 extends over 16 amino acids. CDR3 protein: CASSKVWVRPNTEAFF. The CDR3 nucleotides are TGTGCCAGCAGCAAAGTTTGGGTCAGGCCGAACACTGAAGCTTTCTTT.

V and J are TRBV15 and TRBJ2-7; 9 bases line up with TRBD1. The J segment lost 4 bases and the V segment lost 0 bases, leaving 7 bases of the junction unmatched. The CDR3 has 16 residues. Germline lookup yields CDR1 LNHNV and CDR2 YYDKDF (reference sequence). The CDR3 DNA reads TGTGCCACCAGCAGAGATGGCGGACAGGGGTTGTACGAGCAGTACTTC. Translated: CATSRDGGQGLYEQYF.

V and J are TRBV7-2 and TRBJ1-5; the D gene is possibly TRBD1 (6 bases). In germline, CDR1 is SGHTA, CDR2 FQGNSA. The V end was cut by 1 base, the J end by 4 bases, with 11 bases between. This CDR3 has 15 amino acids. The DNA for the CDR3 is TGTGCCAGCAGCTTAGAGACAGGTGGAAATCAGCCCCAGCATTTT. Amino acid sequence: CASSLETGGNQPQHF.

The chain carries TRBV2 and TRBJ1-2; D call uncertain. Trimming stripped 2 bases from V and 7 bases from J, with 14 bases between. Germline V gene lookup returns CDR1 SNHLY and CDR2 FYNNEI. CDR3 length equals 14 residues. CDR3 in DNA: TGTGCCAGCAGTGAATCGCTGGAGACCGGTGGCTACACCTTC. The encoded protein is CASSESLETGGYTF.

The chain joins TRBV28 to TRBJ2-7; 14 bases line up with TRBD2. The CDR3 has 16 amino acids. Germline lookup yields CDR1 MDHEN and CDR2 SYDVKM. V was pared by 7 bases and J by 3 bases, with 8 bases of the junction left unmatched. In nucleotides, the CDR3 is TGTGCCAGCATAGGGACTAGCGGGAGTAACCTCTACGAGCAGTACTTC. Protein product: CASIGTSGSNLYEQYF.